This T cell receptor (beta chain) was recovered during a study of T cell responses to AZD1222 COVID-19 vaccine. Profiling relied on immunoSEQ multiplex PCR, and the TCRdb table lists in-frame clones only, not all of them. Of about 86,000 clones in the sample, 88% are singletons; the top ten hold about 7.1%. V lost 3 bases and J lost 5, with 7 bases in between. CDR1 is MNHNS, CDR2 SASEGT, per germline. The CDR3 sequence is 13 residues long. This specimen was peripheral blood, taken 28 days after the second AZD1222 dose. This TCR was sampled from an adult who received the AZD1222 COVID-19 vaccine. This chain links TRBV6-1 with TRBJ2-2, with D unclear. In nucleotides, the CDR3 is TGTGCCAGCAGTGATTGGATAACCGGGGAGCTGTTTTTT. Its translation is CASSDWITGELFF.